The entry below gives a single T cell receptor beta chain sequence along with its context. Antigen specificity is unknown. CDR1 SEHNR and CDR2 FQNEAQ come from the germline V gene (reference sequence). The CDR3 runs 13 residues. V shed 1 base and J shed 4 bases, with 8 bases lying between them. This sample was taken from a study of cytotoxic CD8 clonotypes in ibrutinib-treated CLL. Study results and caveats: Different sampling times were used for sustained-remission and progressing patients.

The data were produced by immunoSEQ multiplex PCR, yet TCRdb's version contains in-frame clones alone and is incomplete. The sample carries roughly 250,000 clones, around three quarters recorded once. The chain employs TRBV7-9 and TRBJ2-7; D may be TRBD1 (5 bases). Sequencing was performed on PBMCs, taken after 24 months of ibrutinib treatment. This sequence was found in a human donor with chronic lymphocytic leukemia. The CDR3 is CASSLEGQYEQYF. DNA for the CDR3: TGTGCCAGCAGCTTAGAGGGGCAGTACGAGCAGTACTTC.